A single sample gave rise to the 11 T cell receptor beta chains below, sequenced in a study of T cell repertoires in cytomegalovirus infection. TCRdb re-called the reads through MiXCR, storing one row per CDR3 protein. Of some 800,000 distinct CDR3 sequences in the sample, about 30% are singletons; the top ten hold around 12%. Their target antigens are unknown. This specimen was cultured CD8+ T cells from PBMCs, taken from culture after CMV antigen stimulation. The origin of the receptors is a human donor in good health (CMV status not recorded). Some clones in this sample may be carry-over from other donors' samples.

The chain has TRBV6-6 and TRBJ1-5; no definite D call. There are 15 residues in the CDR3. CDR1 and CDR2 from the germline V gene are MNHNY and SVGAGI (reference sequence). Deletions cut 8 bases from V and 5 bases from J, with 19 bases between. The CDR3 DNA reads TGTGCCAGCCGGCTCATACTCGGGGTCGATCAGCCCCAGCATTTT. This sequence encodes CASRLILGVDQPQHF.

The rearrangement joins TRBV19 to TRBJ2-3; 7 bases map to TRBD2. The CDR3 extends over 15 amino acids. Germline lookup yields CDR1 LNHDA and CDR2 SQIVND (reference sequence). After removal of 2 bases from V and 2 bases from J, the junction contained 4 bases not matched to a gene. The CDR3 region has the DNA TGTGCCAGTAGTATAAGCGGGACTTCCACAGATACGCAGTATTTT. Translating it yields CASSISGTSTDTQYF.

The chain is built from TRBV2 and TRBJ2-7; a possible D gene is TRBD2 (7 bases). V lost 4 bases and J lost 7, with 20 bases in between. The CDR3 sequence is 15 residues long. The V gene's germline CDR1 is SNHLY and CDR2 FYNNEI. The chain's CDR3 is CASSGDIAGAGEQYV. The CDR3 DNA is TGTGCCAGCAGTGGGGACATAGCAGGAGCGGGGGAGCAGTACGTC.

This clonotype came up many times. This chain uses TRBV7-8 with TRBJ2-4; perhaps TRBD1 as D (6 bases). In germline, CDR1 is SGHVS, CDR2 FQNEAQ. CDR3 length: 17 amino acids. The V end was cut by 4 bases, the J end by 0 bases, with 16 bases between. This CDR3 is CASSYPSGHLAKNIQYF. CDR3 sequence (DNA): TGTGCCAGCAGCTACCCCTCGGGACACCTAGCCAAAAACATTCAGTACTTC.

This clonotype was observed a handful of times. The V gene is TRBV7-6, the J gene TRBJ2-1, with 9 nucleotides matching TRBD1. Germline V gene data show CDR1 as SGHVS and CDR2 as FNYEAQ. J gave up 7 bases and V 6 bases, and 4 bases lay outside the gene matches. This CDR3 comprises 13 residues. CDR3 amino acids: CASRGTGRNEQFF. CDR3 DNA: TGTGCCAGCAGGGGGACAGGGAGGAATGAGCAGTTCTTC.

V and J are TRBV4-1 and TRBJ2-5, with 8 bases identical to TRBD1. Germline V gene data show CDR1 as MGHRA and CDR2 as YSYEKL. The CDR3 totals 17 residues. V dropped 5 bases and J dropped 2; count of bases not matched to a gene: 13. The CDR3, as DNA: TGCGCCAGCAGCGAACTTCCGGACAGGGAAGCGCAAGAGACCCAGTACTTC. The encoded protein is CASSELPDREAQETQYF.

This clonotype appeared many times. The chain combines TRBV4-1 with TRBJ1-5; 7 nucleotides match TRBD1. Trimming cost V 1 base and J 2 bases; bases outside gene matches: 20. The CDR3 is 21 residues long. Germline CDR1 MGHRA, CDR2 YSYEKL. CDR3 region: CASSQAWPKLHRGRGNQPQHF. For the CDR3, the DNA is TGCGCCAGCAGCCAAGCTTGGCCCAAGCTCCACAGGGGACGGGGCAATCAGCCCCAGCATTTT.

This clonotype was observed a handful of times. The J gene is TRBJ1-2, the V gene TRBV2; the D gene is possibly TRBD1 (6 bases). CDR1 SNHLY and CDR2 FYNNEI come from the germline V gene. CDR3 length: 15 amino acids. Trimming stripped 2 bases from V and 4 bases from J, with 14 bases between. CDR3 bases: TGTGCCAGCAGTGAAATAGGGGGAGTAGGCTATGGCTACACCTTC. Translating gives CASSEIGGVGYGYTF.

This clonotype appeared many times. The chain links TRBV12-3 or TRBV12-4 to TRBJ1-1; TRBD1 might be the D (6 bases). V lost 6 bases to trimming and J lost 2 bases, with 19 bases between them. The CDR3 runs to 16 residues. CDR3 sequence reads: CASSQDPDSTNTEAFF. Written as DNA, the CDR3 is TGTGCCAGCAGCCAAGATCCGGACAGTACCAACACTGAAGCTTTCTTT.

This clonotype was detected a few times. This rearrangement joins TRBV27 to TRBJ1-2; D is unclear. CDR1 and CDR2 (germline): MNHEY, SMNVEV (reference sequence). With 4 bases removed from V and 2 bases from J, the gap between germline ends came to 14 bases. The CDR3 length is 15 residues. The CDR3 DNA follows: TGTGCCAGCAGTTCGCCGGGAAGCTCGAACTATGGCTACACCTTC. The encoded protein is CASSSPGSSNYGYTF.

The chain joins TRBV5-1 to TRBJ2-7; either TRBD1 or TRBD2 may supply D (6 bases each). This CDR3 spans 16 amino acids. With 4 bases removed from V and 3 bases from J, the gap between germline ends came to 20 bases. Germline CDR1 reads SGHRS; CDR2 reads YFSETQ. CDR3 in DNA: TGCGCCAGCAGCCCGGAGGGGGATGGAGGCTACTACGAGCAGTACTTC. Translated: CASSPEGDGGYYEQYF. The variable domain in full, with the rest retrieved from reference TRBV5-1 and TRBJ2-7, is KAGVTQTPRYLIKTRGQQVTLSCSPISGHRSVSWYQQTPGQGLQFLFEYFSETQRNKGNFPGRFSGRQFSNSRSEMNVSTLELGDSALYLCASSPEGDGGYYEQYFGPGTRLTVT.